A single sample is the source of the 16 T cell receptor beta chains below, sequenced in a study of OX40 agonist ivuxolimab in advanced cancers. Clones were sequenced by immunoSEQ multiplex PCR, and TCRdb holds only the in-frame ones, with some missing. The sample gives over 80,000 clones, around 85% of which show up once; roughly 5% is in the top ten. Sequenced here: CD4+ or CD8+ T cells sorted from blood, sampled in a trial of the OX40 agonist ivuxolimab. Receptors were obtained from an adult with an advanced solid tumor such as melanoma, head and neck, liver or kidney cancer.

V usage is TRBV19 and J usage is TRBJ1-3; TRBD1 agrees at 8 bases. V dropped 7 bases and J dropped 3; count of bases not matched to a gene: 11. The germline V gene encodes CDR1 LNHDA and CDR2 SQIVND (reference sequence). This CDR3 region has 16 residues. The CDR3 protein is CASMRWQGAGGNTIYF. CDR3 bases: TGTGCCAGTATGAGGTGGCAGGGGGCAGGTGGAAACACCATATATTTT.

CDR3 in amino acids: CASSGRTNTGELFF. The CDR3, as DNA: TGTGCCAGCAGTGGCCGGACGAACACCGGGGAGCTGTTTTTT. This chain joins TRBV2 and TRBJ2-2; unclear D gene. The CDR3 runs to 14 residues. V was cut by 4 bases and J by 0 bases, with 6 bases left in between. CDR1 is SNHLY and CDR2 is FYNNEI in the germline V gene. The full variable domain, completed using reference TRBV2 and TRBJ2-2, is EPEVTQTPSHQVTQMGQEVILRCVPISNHLYFYWYRQILGQKVEFLVSFYNNEISEKSEIFDDQFSVERPDGSNFTLKIRSTKLEDSAMYFCASSGRTNTGELFFGEGSRLTVL.

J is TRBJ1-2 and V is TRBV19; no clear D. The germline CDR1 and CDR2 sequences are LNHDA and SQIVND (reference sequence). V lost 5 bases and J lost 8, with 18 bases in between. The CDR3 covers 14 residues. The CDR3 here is CASSAVTLKIGYTF. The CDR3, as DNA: TGTGCCAGTAGTGCAGTCACCTTAAAAATCGGCTACACCTTC.

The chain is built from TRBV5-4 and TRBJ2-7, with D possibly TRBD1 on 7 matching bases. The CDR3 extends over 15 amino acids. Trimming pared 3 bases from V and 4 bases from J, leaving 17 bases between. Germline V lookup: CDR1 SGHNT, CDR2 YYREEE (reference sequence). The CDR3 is CASSSLQGEEYEQYF. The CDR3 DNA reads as TGTGCCAGCAGCTCCCTCCAGGGGGAGGAGTACGAGCAGTACTTC.

The CDR3 loop reads CASSLQQGVREQYF. The CDR3 coding sequence is TGTGCCAGCAGCTTGCAACAGGGGGTGCGGGAGCAGTACTTC. This chain links TRBV5-4 with TRBJ2-7, with 8 positions matching TRBD1. Germline CDR1 and CDR2: SGHNT and YYREEE (reference sequence). This CDR3 has 14 amino acids. V lost 1 base and J lost 7; bases outside the gene matches: 7.

The CDR3 coding sequence is TGTGCCAGTAGTATCCTAGCGGGAGCGGTCACAGATACGCAGTATTTT. Its translation is CASSILAGAVTDTQYF. The rearrangement joins TRBV19 to TRBJ2-3; 10 bases are a match to TRBD2. Per germline, CDR1 LNHDA and CDR2 SQIVND (reference sequence). The length of the CDR3 is 16 residues. The V and J ends lost 3 bases and 2 bases, in that order; junction bases with no gene match: 5.

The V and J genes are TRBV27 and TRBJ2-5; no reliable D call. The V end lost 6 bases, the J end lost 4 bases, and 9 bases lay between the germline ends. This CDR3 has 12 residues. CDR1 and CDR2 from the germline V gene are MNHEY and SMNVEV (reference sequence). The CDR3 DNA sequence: TGTGCCAGCAGAGGAATGGGAGAGACCCAGTACTTC. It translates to CASRGMGETQYF.

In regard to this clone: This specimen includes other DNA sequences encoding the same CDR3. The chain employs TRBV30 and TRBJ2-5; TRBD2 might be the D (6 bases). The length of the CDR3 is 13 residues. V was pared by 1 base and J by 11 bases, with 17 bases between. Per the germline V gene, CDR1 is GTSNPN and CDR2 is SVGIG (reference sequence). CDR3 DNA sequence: TGTGCCTGGAGTGGACTCGTTTCGGGGACTCAGTACTTC. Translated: CAWSGLVSGTQYF.

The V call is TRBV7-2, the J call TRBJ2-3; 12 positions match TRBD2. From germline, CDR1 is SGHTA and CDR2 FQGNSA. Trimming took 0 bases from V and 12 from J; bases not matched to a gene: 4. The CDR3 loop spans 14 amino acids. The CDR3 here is CASSLATTSGGQYF. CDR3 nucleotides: TGTGCCAGCAGCTTAGCGACGACTAGCGGGGGACAGTATTTT.

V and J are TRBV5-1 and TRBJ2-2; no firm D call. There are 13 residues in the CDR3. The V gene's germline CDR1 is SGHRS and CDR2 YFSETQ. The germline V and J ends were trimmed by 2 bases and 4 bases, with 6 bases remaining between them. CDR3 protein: CASSLAVTGELFF. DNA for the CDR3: TGCGCCAGCAGCTTAGCCGTCACCGGGGAGCTGTTTTTT.

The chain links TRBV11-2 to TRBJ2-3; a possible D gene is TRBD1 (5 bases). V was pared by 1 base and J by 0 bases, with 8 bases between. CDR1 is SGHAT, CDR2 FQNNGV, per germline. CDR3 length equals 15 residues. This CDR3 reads CASSLGAGSTDTQYF. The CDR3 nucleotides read TGTGCCAGCAGCTTAGGGGCAGGGAGCACAGATACGCAGTATTTT.

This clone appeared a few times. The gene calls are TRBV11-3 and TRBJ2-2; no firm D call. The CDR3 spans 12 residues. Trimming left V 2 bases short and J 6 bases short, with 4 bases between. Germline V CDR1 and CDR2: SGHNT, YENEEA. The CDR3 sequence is CASSLSSGELFF. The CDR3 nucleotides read TGTGCCAGCAGCTTAAGCTCCGGGGAGCTGTTTTTT.

CDR3 DNA: TGTGCCATCAGTGAGTCACAGGGGGCCAAGGAGACCCAGTACTTC. This sequence encodes CAISESQGAKETQYF. V gene TRBV10-3 combines with J gene TRBJ2-5; 9 bases match TRBD1. V gave up 0 bases and J gave up 5 bases; unmatched junction bases: 4. The germline V gene has CDR1 ENHRY and CDR2 SYGVKD. CDR3 length: 15 residues.

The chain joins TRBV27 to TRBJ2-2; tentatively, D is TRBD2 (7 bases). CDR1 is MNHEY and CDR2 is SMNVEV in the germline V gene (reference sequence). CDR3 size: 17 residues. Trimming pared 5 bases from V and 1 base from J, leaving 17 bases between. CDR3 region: CASSPMGGLRNTGELFF. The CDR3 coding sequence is TGTGCCAGCAGTCCTATGGGGGGGCTCCGGAACACCGGGGAGCTGTTTTTT.

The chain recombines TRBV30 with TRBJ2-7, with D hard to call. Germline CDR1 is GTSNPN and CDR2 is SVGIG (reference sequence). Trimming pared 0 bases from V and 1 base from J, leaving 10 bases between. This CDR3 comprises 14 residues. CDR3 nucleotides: TGTGCCTGGAGTGTGGGCTCGAGATCCTACGAGCAGTACTTC. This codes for CAWSVGSRSYEQYF.

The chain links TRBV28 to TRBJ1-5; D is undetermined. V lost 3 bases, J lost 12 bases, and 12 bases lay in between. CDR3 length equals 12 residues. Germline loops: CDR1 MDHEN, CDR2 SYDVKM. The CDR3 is CASSLSARLQHF. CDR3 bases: TGTGCCAGCAGTTTGTCGGCTCGGCTCCAGCATTTT.